Each of the 15 T cell receptor beta chains below was sequenced from the same sample in a study of blood T cell repertoires in COVID-19. Repertoires were generated with immunoSEQ multiplex PCR, while TCRdb's copy carries only in-frame clones and drops some. Here the sample spans 130,000 to 150,000 clones, less than 90% being singletons. The sequencing input was PBMCs or T cells enriched from blood (not recorded which). Receptors were obtained from a woman in her 50s who had been exposed to COVID-19.

The CDR3 DNA reads TGTGCCAGCAGTGAAAGTCTTTCACTTAATCAGCCCCAGCATTTT. It translates to CASSESLSLNQPQHF. The chain carries TRBV6-1 and TRBJ1-5; no reliable D call. Looked up from germline, CDR1 is MNHNS and CDR2 is SASEGT. The CDR3 consists of 15 residues. V was pared by 2 bases and J by 4 bases, with 12 bases between.

The rearrangement joins TRBV7-8 to TRBJ1-5; D unresolved. V shed 2 bases and J shed 0 bases, with 14 bases lying between them. CDR1 and CDR2 from the germline V gene are SGHVS and FQNEAQ. CDR3 length: 17 residues. The CDR3 loop is CASSLSASYDSNQPQHF. The DNA of the CDR3 is TGTGCCAGCAGCTTATCCGCGAGCTATGATAGCAATCAGCCCCAGCATTTT.

The rearrangement joins TRBV10-2 to TRBJ2-3; 9 bases agree with TRBD2. Germline values: CDR1 WSHSY, CDR2 SAAADI. J lost 2 bases, V lost 5 bases, and 20 bases had no gene match. The CDR3 contains 20 residues. CDR3 DNA: TGCGCCAGCAGTCTACGACACCTAGCGGGGAAACGAACCCTCACAGATACGCAGTATTTT. It translates to CASSLRHLAGKRTLTDTQYF.

The CDR3 nucleotides read TGTGCCAGCGGGGCGGACAGGGGGGCCTACGAGCAGTACTTC. This translates into CASGADRGAYEQYF. This chain joins TRBV2 and TRBJ2-7; 10 bases are shared with TRBD1. This CDR3 contains 14 residues. V trimming: 8 bases; J trimming: 2 bases; junction bases outside the gene matches: 6. Looked up from germline, CDR1 is SNHLY and CDR2 is FYNNEI.

The chain joins TRBV19 to TRBJ1-4, with D possibly being TRBD1 (5 bases). Germline V lookup: CDR1 LNHDA, CDR2 SQIVND (reference sequence). The CDR3 is 15 residues long. With 9 bases removed from V and 8 bases from J, the gap between germline ends came to 22 bases. The DNA of the CDR3 is TGTGCCAGCAGAATCCACGGGGGGGTCGGCGAAAAACTGTTTTTT. This codes for CASRIHGGVGEKLFF.

V is TRBV10-2 and J is TRBJ1-1, with 9 bases matching TRBD1. V was pared by 6 bases and J by 8 bases, with 4 bases of the junction left unmatched. The CDR3 is made up of 12 amino acids. Germline V lookup: CDR1 WSHSY, CDR2 SAAADI. The CDR3 nucleotides are TGCGCCAGCAGCACAGGGGGCCGGGAAGCTTTCTTT. Translation: CASSTGGREAFF.

This chain joins TRBV7-8 and TRBJ1-1; tentatively, D is TRBD1 (5 bases). Germline lookup yields CDR1 SGHVS and CDR2 FQNEAQ. CDR3 length: 16 amino acids. Between the trimmed V and J ends, which lost 0 bases and 3 bases, there was a span of 14 bases. The CDR3 nucleotides are TGTGCCAGCAGCTTAGCGTTGGGGGGTACGGACACTGAAGCTTTCTTT. Protein: CASSLALGGTDTEAFF.

The rearrangement uses TRBV9 and TRBJ1-1; D is unclear. The V and J ends lost 0 bases and 3 bases respectively, with 15 bases between them. The CDR3 consists of 16 residues. Germline V CDR1 and CDR2: SGDLS, YYNGEE. CDR3: CASSVAPQLGDTEAFF. The DNA for the CDR3 is TGTGCCAGCAGCGTAGCACCACAATTAGGAGACACTGAAGCTTTCTTT.

V usage is TRBV9 and J usage is TRBJ2-3; TRBD1 agrees at 7 bases. Germline-derived CDR1 and CDR2 are SGDLS and YYNGEE. The CDR3 contains 15 residues. The J segment lost 2 bases and the V segment lost 3 bases, leaving 6 bases of the junction unmatched. This CDR3 reads CASSGQGGLTDTQYF. Here the CDR3 DNA reads TGTGCCAGCAGCGGACAGGGCGGCCTCACAGATACGCAGTATTTT.

This clone was seen a single time. The rearrangement joins TRBV5-6 to TRBJ2-5; TRBD1 aligns across 11 bases. CDR1 is SGHDT and CDR2 is YYEEEE in the germline V gene. Trimming cost V 4 bases and J 4 bases; bases outside gene matches: 6. The CDR3 consists of 15 residues. The CDR3 spells CASSRGQGAGETQYF. The DNA for the CDR3 is TGTGCCAGCAGCCGAGGACAGGGGGCAGGAGAGACCCAGTACTTC.

This clone was counted a few times. The chain employs TRBV3-1 (or the pseudogene TRBV3-2) and TRBJ2-1; D unclear. The V end was cut by 1 base, the J end by 6 bases, with 10 bases between. Germline V gives CDR1 LGHDT, CDR2 YNNKEL (reference sequence). The CDR3 totals 14 residues. The CDR3 reads CASSQGQPGNEQFF. Here the CDR3 DNA reads TGTGCCAGCAGCCAAGGGCAGCCAGGCAATGAGCAGTTCTTC.

V gene TRBV5-1 combines with J gene TRBJ2-7; 9 bases fit TRBD1. J gave up 3 bases and V 5 bases, and 6 bases lay outside the gene matches. The CDR3 runs 14 residues. Germline V lookup: CDR1 SGHRS, CDR2 YFSETQ. CDR3 nucleotide sequence: TGCGCCAGCAGGGGGACAGGGACCTTCTACGAGCAGTACTTC. Translated, it gives CASRGTGTFYEQYF.

This clone occurred a few times. The CDR3 loop reads CASRAGFMNTEAFF. CDR3 bases: TGTGCCAGCAGAGCGGGGTTTATGAACACTGAAGCTTTCTTT. The V gene is TRBV14, the J gene TRBJ1-1, with D unclear. V shed 6 bases and J shed 0 bases, with 11 bases lying between them. From germline, CDR1 is SGHDN and CDR2 FVKESK. This CDR3 is built from 14 residues. Supplemented by reference TRBV14 and TRBJ1-1, the full variable domain reads EAGVTQFPSHSVIEKGQTVTLRCDPISGHDNLYWYRRVMGKEIKFLLHFVKESKQDESGMPNNRFLAERTGGTYSTLKVQPAELEDSGVYFCASRAGFMNTEAFFGQGTRLTVV.

This sequence joins TRBV19 and TRBJ1-5; D is undetermined. The ends were cut back, 7 bases at V and 6 bases at J, with 10 bases in the middle. The germline V gene encodes CDR1 LNHDA and CDR2 SQIVND (reference sequence). CDR3 length: 12 residues. The CDR3 DNA is TGTGCCAGTAACGCAGAGGGTCAGCCCCAGCATTTT. Translation gives CASNAEGQPQHF.

The CDR3 DNA sequence: TGTGCCAGCAGAACAGCGGGCTTGGGTGAGCAGTTCTTC. It is translated as CASRTAGLGEQFF. The rearrangement joins TRBV11-1 to TRBJ2-1; the D gene is possibly TRBD2 (6 bases). Germline V gene sequence: CDR1 SGHAT, CDR2 FQDESV (reference sequence). This CDR3 has 13 residues. V dropped 6 bases and J dropped 9 bases, with 15 bases sitting between them.